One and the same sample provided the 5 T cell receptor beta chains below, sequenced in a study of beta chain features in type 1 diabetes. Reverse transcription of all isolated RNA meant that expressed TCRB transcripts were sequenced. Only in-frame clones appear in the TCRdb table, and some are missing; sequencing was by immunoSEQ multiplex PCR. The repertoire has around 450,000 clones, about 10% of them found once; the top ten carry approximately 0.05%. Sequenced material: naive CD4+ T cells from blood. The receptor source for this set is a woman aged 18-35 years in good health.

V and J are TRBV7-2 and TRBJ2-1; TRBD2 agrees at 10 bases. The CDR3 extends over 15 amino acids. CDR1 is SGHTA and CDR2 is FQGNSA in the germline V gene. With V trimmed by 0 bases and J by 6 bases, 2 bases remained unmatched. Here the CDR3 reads CASSLAGTSANEQFF. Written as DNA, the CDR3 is TGTGCCAGCAGCTTAGCCGGGACTAGCGCCAATGAGCAGTTCTTC. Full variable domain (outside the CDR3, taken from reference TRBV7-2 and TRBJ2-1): GAGVSQSPSNKVTEKGKDVELRCDPISGHTALYWYRQSLGQGLEFLIYFQGNSAPDKSGLPSDRFSAERTGGSVSTLTIQRTQQEDSAVYLCASSLAGTSANEQFFGPGTRLTVL.

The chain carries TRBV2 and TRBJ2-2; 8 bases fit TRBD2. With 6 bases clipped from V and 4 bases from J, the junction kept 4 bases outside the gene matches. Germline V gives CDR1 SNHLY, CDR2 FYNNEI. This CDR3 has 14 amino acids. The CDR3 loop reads CASRRTSITGELFF. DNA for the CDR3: TGTGCCAGCAGGAGGACTAGCATCACCGGGGAGCTGTTTTTT.

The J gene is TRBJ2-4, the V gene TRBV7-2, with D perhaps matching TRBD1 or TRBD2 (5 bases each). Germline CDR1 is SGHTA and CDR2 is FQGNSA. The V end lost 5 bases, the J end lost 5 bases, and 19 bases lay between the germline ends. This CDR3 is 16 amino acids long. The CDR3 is CASSPGALLSQNIQYF. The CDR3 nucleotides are TGTGCCAGCAGCCCCGGGGCTTTACTTTCTCAAAACATTCAGTACTTC.

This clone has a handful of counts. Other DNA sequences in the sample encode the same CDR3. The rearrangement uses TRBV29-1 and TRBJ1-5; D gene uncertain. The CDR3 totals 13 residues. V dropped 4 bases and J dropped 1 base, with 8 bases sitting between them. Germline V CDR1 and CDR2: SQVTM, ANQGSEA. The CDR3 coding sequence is TGCAGCGTTGCAGGCGGGAGCAATCAGCCCCAGCATTTT. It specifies CSVAGGSNQPQHF.

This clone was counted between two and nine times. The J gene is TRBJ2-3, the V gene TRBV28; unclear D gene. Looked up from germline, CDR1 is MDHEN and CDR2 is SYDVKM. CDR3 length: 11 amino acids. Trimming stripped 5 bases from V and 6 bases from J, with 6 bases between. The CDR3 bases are TGTGCCAGCAGTGTCCGGGATACGCAGTATTTT. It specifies CASSVRDTQYF.